This T cell receptor (beta chain) was sequenced for a study of neoadjuvant anti-PD-1 for oral cavity cancer. Turning to the study itself: Patients without progression got a fourth dose around day 43.

Germline V CDR1 and CDR2: SGHRS, YFSETQ. V shed 0 bases and J 6 bases; nucleotides not matched to a gene: 3. CDR3 length: 15 residues. Study conclusions and caveats: Treg/Th17 ratio rose with pretreatment blood and fell with post-treatment tumor TCRbeta clonality.

As regards this clone: What it binds is unknown.

TCRdb's copy holds only in-frame clones and misses some; the assay was immunoSEQ multiplex PCR. The sample comprises approximately 67,000 clones, about 86% of which are singletons, and 3.4% rests with the top ten. Sequencing was performed on PBMCs, taken before nivolumab (anti-PD-1) treatment. This clonotype originated in a person aged 35-79 years with oral cavity squamous cell carcinoma. V usage is TRBV5-1 and J usage is TRBJ2-1, with 10 positions matching TRBD2. In DNA, the CDR3 is TGCGCCAGCAGCTTGGTAGCGGGGGGTTTCAATGAGCAGTTCTTC. Protein sequence: CASSLVAGGFNEQFF.